This TCR beta chain appears in the sequencing data of a study of technical replicates of blood from a handful of donors. The V gene lost 0 bases and the J gene lost 0 bases, with 11 bases spanning the gap. The germline V gene encodes CDR1 SGDLS and CDR2 YYNGEE. The CDR3 runs to 16 residues. TCRdb keeps only in-frame clones here, not all; method: immunoSEQ multiplex PCR. The repertoire consists of under 65,000 clones, with about 96% occurring once and the leading ten covering about 0.41%. The chain recombines TRBV9 with TRBJ2-3; possibly TRBD2 for D (5 bases). The material sequenced was T cells isolated from PBMCs. This receptor was obtained from a human donor in good health. DNA of the CDR3: TGTGCCAGCAGCGTAGCGCTAGCAGTTAGCACAGATACGCAGTATTTT. It translates to CASSVALAVSTDTQYF. Filled out from reference TRBV9 and TRBJ2-3, the complete variable domain reads DSGVTQTPKHLITATGQRVTLRCSPRSGDLSVYWYQQSLDQGLQFLIQYYNGEERAKGNILERFSAQQFPDLHSELNLSSLELGDSALYFCASSVALAVSTDTQYFGPGTRLTVL.